This T cell receptor beta chain derives from a study of regulatory T cells in long-lasting Graves disease. V dropped 2 bases and J dropped 2 bases, with 6 bases sitting between them. The CDR3 extends over 13 amino acids. Germline V CDR1 and CDR2: SGHAT, FQDESV (reference sequence). Both iRepertoire HTBI primers and Arm-PCR of CDR3 regions were used to build the TCR beta libraries. A single record per CDR3 protein comes from TCRdb applying MiXCR to the multiplex PCR reads. The sample shows roughly 610,000 distinct CDR3 sequences, around 15% of them seen only once. The table lists this clonotype with many counts. Time point meaning: newly diagnosed GD, antithyroid drugs for less than 3 months. From RNA extracted from PBMCs, the TCR library was made. Separately, the same data were catalogued under a study of T cells in Graves' hyperthyroidism and ophthalmopathy.

Sequencing used peripheral blood mononuclear cells (PBMCs), obtained at new diagnosis, from a patient treated with antithyroid drugs. This clonotype was sampled from a woman aged 30 to 39 with Graves disease. The rearrangement links TRBV11-1 to TRBJ1-2; the D is unclear. DNA of the CDR3: TGTGCCAGCAGCTTACAGTCGAACTATGGCTACACCTTC. Protein sequence: CASSLQSNYGYTF.